The T cell receptor (beta chain) described here comes from a study of T cells in Graves' hyperthyroidism and ophthalmopathy. This clonotype has only a few counts. Trimming took off 6 bases at V and 7 bases at J, with 9 bases between the two ends. Germline assignment: CDR1 MDHEN and CDR2 SYDVKM. The CDR3 length is 11 residues. The TCR beta CDR3 regions underwent amplification using RNA transcripts as the source. The HTBI primer set was used in a first-round RT-PCR of the TCR CDR3. TCRdb recomputed calls from the multiplex PCR reads with MiXCR, one row per CDR3 protein. The sample lists more than 500,000 distinct CDR3 sequences; about 16% were seen once.

This clonotype was obtained from a woman aged 25 to 45 with Graves' ophthalmopathy. Sequenced: blood. This rearrangement joins TRBV28 to TRBJ2-5; D is unresolved. For the CDR3, the DNA is TGTGCCAGCAGCCGTGGTGGGACCCAGTACTTC. Its protein product is CASSRGGTQYF.